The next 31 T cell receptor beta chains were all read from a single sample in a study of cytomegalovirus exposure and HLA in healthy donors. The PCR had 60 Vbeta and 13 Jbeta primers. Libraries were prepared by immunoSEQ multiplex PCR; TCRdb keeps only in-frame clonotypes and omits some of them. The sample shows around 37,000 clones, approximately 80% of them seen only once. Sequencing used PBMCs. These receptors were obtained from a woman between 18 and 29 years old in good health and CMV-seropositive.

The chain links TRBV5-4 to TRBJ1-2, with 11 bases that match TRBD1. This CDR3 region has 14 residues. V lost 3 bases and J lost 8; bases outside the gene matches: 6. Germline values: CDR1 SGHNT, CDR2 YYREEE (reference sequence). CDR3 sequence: CASSWTGQGGGYTF. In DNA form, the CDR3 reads TGTGCCAGCAGCTGGACGGGACAGGGGGGCGGCTACACCTTC.

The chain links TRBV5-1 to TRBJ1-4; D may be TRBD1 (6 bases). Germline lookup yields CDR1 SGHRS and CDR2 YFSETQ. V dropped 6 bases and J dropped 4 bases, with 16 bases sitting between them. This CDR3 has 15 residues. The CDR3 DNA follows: TGCGCCAGCACGACAACAGGGAGTTATAATGAAAAACTGTTTTTT. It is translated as CASTTTGSYNEKLFF.

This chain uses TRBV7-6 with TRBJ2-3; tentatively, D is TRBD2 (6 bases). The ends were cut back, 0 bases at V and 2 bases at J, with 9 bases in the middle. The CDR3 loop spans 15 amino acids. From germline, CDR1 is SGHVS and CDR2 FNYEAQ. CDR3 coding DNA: TGTGCCAGCAGCTTAGCCAGCGGGTACACAGATACGCAGTATTTT. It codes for CASSLASGYTDTQYF.

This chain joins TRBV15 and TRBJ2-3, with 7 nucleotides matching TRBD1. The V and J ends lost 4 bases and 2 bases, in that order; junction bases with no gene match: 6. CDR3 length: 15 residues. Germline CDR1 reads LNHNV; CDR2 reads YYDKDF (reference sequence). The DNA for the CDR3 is TGTGCCACCAGCACCTGGGGACAGACCACAGATACGCAGTATTTT. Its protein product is CATSTWGQTTDTQYF.

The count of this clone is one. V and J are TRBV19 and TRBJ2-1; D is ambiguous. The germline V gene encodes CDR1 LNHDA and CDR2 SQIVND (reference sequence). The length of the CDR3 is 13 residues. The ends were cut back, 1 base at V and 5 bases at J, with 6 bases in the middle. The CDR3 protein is CASSIGQDNEQFF. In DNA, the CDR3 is TGTGCCAGTAGTATAGGTCAGGACAATGAGCAGTTCTTC.

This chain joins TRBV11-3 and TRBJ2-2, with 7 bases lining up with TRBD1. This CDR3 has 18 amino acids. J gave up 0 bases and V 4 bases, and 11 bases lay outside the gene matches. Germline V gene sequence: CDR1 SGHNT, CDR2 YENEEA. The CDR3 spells CASSSWDSLTSNTGELFF. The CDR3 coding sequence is TGTGCCAGCAGCTCATGGGACAGCTTAACATCGAACACCGGGGAGCTGTTTTTT.

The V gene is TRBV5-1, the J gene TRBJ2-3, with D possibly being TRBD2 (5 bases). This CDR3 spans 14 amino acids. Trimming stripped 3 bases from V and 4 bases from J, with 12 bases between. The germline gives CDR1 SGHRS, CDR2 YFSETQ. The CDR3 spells CASSSGLNPDTQYF. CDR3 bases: TGCGCCAGCAGCTCCGGACTTAATCCAGATACGCAGTATTTT.

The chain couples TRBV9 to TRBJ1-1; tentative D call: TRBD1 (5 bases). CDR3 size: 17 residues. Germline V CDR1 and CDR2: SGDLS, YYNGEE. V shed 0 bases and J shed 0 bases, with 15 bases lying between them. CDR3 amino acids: CASSVGAGKTLNTEAFF. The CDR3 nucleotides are TGTGCCAGCAGCGTAGGAGCAGGGAAAACTTTGAACACTGAAGCTTTCTTT.

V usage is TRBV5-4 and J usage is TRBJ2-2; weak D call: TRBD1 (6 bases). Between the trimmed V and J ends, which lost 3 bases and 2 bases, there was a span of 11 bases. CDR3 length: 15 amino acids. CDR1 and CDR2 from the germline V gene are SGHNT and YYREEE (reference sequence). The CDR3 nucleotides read TGTGCCAGCAGCTGGGGGACACCCAACACCGGGGAGCTGTTTTTT. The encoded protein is CASSWGTPNTGELFF.

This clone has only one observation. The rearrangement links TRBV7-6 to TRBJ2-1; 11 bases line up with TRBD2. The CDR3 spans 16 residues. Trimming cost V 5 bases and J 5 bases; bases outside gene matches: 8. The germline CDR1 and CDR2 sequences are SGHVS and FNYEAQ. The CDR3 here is CASSPPGLAAHNEQFF. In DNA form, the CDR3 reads TGTGCCAGCAGCCCCCCGGGACTAGCGGCTCACAATGAGCAGTTCTTC.

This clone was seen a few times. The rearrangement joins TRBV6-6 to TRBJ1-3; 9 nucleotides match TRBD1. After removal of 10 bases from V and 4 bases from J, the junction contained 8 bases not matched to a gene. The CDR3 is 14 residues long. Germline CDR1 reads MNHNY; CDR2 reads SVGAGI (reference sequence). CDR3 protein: CATKQGAVGNTIYF. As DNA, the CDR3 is TGTGCCACCAAACAGGGGGCTGTCGGAAACACCATATATTTT.

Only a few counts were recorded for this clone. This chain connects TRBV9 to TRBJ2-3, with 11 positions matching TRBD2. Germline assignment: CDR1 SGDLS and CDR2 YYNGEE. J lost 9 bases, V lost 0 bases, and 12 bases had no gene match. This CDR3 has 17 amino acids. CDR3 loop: CASSVGVAGGIQLTQYF. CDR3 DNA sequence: TGTGCCAGCAGCGTAGGGGTAGCGGGGGGGATACAGTTGACGCAGTATTTT.

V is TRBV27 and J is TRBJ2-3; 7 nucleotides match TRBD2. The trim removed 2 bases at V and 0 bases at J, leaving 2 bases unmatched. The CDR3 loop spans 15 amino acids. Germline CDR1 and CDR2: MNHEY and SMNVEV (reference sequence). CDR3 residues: CASSLGTISTDTQYF. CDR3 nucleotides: TGTGCCAGCAGTTTAGGGACTATTAGCACAGATACGCAGTATTTT.

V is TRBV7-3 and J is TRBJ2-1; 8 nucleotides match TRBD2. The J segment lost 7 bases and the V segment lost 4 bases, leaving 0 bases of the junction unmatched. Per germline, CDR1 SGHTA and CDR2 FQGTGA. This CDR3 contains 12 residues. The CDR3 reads CASSSGGNEQFF. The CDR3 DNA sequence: TGTGCCAGCAGCTCGGGGGGGAATGAGCAGTTCTTC.

The CDR3, as DNA: TGTGCCAGCAGGTCAGGGGCGACTAATGAAAAACTGTTTTTT. This encodes CASRSGATNEKLFF. The chain employs TRBV2 and TRBJ1-4, with TRBD1 as a possible D gene (6 bases). Germline V gene lookup returns CDR1 SNHLY and CDR2 FYNNEI. The V end was cut by 6 bases, the J end by 2 bases, with 10 bases between. CDR3 length: 14 residues.

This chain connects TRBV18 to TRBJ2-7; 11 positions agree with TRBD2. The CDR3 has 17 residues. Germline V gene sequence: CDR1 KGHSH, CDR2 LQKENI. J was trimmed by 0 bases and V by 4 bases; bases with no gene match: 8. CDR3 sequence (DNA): TGTGCCAGCTCACGGGGGACTAGCGGAGTTCACTCCTACGAGCAGTACTTC. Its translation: CASSRGTSGVHSYEQYF.

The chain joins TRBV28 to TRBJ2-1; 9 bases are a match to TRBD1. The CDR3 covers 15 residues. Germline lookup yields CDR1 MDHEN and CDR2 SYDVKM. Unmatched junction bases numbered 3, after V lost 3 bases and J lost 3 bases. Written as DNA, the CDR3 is TGTGCCAGCAGTTTCGGGGACAGGGACTACAATGAGCAGTTCTTC. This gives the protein CASSFGDRDYNEQFF. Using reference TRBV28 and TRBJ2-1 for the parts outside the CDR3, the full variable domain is DVKVTQSSRYLVKRTGEKVFLECVQDMDHENMFWYRQDPGLGLRLIYFSYDVKMKEKGDIPEGYSVSREKKERFSLILESASTNQTSMYLCASSFGDRDYNEQFFGPGTRLTVL.

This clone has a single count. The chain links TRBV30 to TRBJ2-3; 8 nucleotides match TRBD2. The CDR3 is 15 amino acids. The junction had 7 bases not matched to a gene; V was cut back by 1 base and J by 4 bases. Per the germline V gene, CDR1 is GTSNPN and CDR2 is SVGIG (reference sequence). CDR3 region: CAWSEAGARADTQYF. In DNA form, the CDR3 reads TGTGCCTGGAGTGAAGCGGGGGCCCGGGCAGATACGCAGTATTTT.

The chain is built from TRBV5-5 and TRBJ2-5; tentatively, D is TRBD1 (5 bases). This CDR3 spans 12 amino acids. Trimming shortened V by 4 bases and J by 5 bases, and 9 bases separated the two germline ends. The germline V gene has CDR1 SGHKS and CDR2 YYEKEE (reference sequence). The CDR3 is CASSPAGETQYF. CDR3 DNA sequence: TGTGCCAGCAGCCCTGCAGGGGAGACCCAGTACTTC.

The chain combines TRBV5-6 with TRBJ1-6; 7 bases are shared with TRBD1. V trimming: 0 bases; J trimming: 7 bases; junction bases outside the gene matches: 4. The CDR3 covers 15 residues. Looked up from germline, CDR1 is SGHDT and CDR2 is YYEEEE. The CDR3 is CASSLGQGENSPLHF. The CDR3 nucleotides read TGTGCCAGCAGCTTGGGACAGGGAGAGAATTCACCCCTCCACTTT.

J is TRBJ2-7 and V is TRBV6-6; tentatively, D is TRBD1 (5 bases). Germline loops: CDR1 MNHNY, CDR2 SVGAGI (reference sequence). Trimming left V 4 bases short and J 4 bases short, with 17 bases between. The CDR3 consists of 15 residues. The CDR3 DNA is TGTGCCAGCAGTTTTGGGTTCGGACAAGGATACGAGCAGTACTTC. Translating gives CASSFGFGQGYEQYF.

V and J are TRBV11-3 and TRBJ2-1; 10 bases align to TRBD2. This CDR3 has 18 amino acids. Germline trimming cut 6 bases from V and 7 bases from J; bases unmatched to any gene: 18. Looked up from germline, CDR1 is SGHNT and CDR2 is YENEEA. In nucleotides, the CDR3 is TGTGCCAGCAGTTATTTAGGCCCCGGGGCTAGCGGGAGTAATGAGCAGTTCTTC. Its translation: CASSYLGPGASGSNEQFF.

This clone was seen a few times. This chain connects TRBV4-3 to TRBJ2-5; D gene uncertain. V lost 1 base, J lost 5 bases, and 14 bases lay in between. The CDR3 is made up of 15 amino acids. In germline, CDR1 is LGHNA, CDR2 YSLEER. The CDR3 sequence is CASSQVLAPGETQYF. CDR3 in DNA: TGCGCCAGCAGCCAAGTTCTGGCCCCCGGGGAGACCCAGTACTTC.

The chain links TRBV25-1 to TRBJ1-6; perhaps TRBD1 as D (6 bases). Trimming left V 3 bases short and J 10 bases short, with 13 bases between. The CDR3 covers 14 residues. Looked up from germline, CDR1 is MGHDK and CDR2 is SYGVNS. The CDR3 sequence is CASSDRGGGSPLHF. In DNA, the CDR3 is TGTGCCAGCAGTGACAGGGGTGGCGGATCACCCCTCCACTTT.

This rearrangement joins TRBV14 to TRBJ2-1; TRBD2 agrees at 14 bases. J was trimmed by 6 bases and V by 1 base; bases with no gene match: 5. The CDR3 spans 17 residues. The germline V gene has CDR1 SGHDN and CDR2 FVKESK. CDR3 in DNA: TGTGCCAGCAGCCAAGGGTTGGGACTAGCGGGAGTCAATGAGCAGTTCTTC. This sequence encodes CASSQGLGLAGVNEQFF. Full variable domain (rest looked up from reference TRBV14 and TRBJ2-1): EAGVTQFPSHSVIEKGQTVTLRCDPISGHDNLYWYRRVMGKEIKFLLHFVKESKQDESGMPNNRFLAERTGGTYSTLKVQPAELEDSGVYFCASSQGLGLAGVNEQFFGPGTRLTVL.

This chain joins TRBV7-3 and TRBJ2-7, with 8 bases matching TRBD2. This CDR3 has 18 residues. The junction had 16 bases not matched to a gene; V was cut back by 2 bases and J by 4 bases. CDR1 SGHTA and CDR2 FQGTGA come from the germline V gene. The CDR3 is CASSLSPGSASGLYEQYF. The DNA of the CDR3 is TGTGCCAGCAGCTTATCCCCTGGGTCGGCTAGCGGGCTATACGAGCAGTACTTC.

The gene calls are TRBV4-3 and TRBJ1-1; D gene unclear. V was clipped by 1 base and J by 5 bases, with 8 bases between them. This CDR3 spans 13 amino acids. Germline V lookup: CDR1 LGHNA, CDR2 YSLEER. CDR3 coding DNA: TGCGCCAGCAGCCAAGTCGGCAGGACTGAAGCTTTCTTT. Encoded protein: CASSQVGRTEAFF.

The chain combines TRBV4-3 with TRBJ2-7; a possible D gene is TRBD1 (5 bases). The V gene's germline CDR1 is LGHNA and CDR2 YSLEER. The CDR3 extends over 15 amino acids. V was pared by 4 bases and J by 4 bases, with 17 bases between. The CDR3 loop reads CASSLTVRGRYEQYF. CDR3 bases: TGCGCCAGCAGCCTTACCGTAAGGGGTCGATACGAGCAGTACTTC.

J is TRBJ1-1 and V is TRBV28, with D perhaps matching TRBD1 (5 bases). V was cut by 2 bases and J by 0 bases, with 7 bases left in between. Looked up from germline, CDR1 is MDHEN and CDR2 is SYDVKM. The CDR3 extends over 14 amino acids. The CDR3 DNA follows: TGTGCCAGCAGTTTACAGGGTATGAACACTGAAGCTTTCTTT. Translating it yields CASSLQGMNTEAFF.

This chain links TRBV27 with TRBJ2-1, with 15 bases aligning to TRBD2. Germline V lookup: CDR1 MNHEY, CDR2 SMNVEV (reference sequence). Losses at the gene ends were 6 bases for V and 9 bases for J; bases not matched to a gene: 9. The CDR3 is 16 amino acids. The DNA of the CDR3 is TGTGCCAGCAGCTCCGGACTAGCGGGGGGGCATGGTGAGCAGTTCTTC. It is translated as CASSSGLAGGHGEQFF.

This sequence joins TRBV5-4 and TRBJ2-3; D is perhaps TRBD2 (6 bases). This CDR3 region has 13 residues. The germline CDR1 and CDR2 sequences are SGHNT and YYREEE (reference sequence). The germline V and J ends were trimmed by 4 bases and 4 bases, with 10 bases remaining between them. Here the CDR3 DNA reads TGTGCCAGCAGCGAGACTAGTTCAGATACGCAGTATTTT. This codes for CASSETSSDTQYF. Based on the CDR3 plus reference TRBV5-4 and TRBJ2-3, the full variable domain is ETGVTQSPTHLIKTRGQQVTLRCSSQSGHNTVSWYQQALGQGPQFIFQYYREEENGRGNFPPRFSGLQFPNYSSELNVNALELDDSALYLCASSETSSDTQYFGPGTRLTVL.